What follows are 14 T cell receptor beta chains derived from one specimen sequenced in a study of CD8+ T cells in alopecia areata. cDNA reverse transcribed from extracted RNA served as the sequencing template. TCRdb's copy holds only in-frame clones and misses some; the assay was immunoSEQ multiplex PCR. The table lists nearly 200,000 clones, roughly 60% of them singletons, with roughly 5% in the top ten. The treatment here: oral pan-JAK inhibitor, 5-10 mg twice daily. Material: CD4+ T cells sorted from blood, obtained at week 24, from a patient treated with tofacitinib. The receptor set was obtained from a human donor with alopecia areata.

The chain recombines TRBV5-1 with TRBJ2-7; 8 bases line up with TRBD1. Trimming cost V 3 bases and J 5 bases; bases outside gene matches: 7. Looked up from germline, CDR1 is SGHRS and CDR2 is YFSETQ. This CDR3 contains 14 residues. DNA for the CDR3: TGCGCCAGCAGCTCCCAGACAGGGGAAGACGAGCAGTACTTC. Its translation: CASSSQTGEDEQYF.

This clone was recorded a few times. The genes are TRBV4-2 and TRBJ2-7; 10 nucleotides align to TRBD2. Losses at the gene ends were 3 bases for V and 5 bases for J; bases not matched to a gene: 16. Per the germline V gene, CDR1 is LGHNA and CDR2 is YNFKEQ. The CDR3 has 18 residues. The DNA of the CDR3 is TGTGCCAGCAGCCAGGACAGGGAGGGGACTAGCGAGACTCACGAGCAGTACTTC. It encodes CASSQDREGTSETHEQYF.

J is TRBJ2-3 and V is TRBV30; 7 positions match TRBD2. The germline V gene has CDR1 GTSNPN and CDR2 SVGIG (reference sequence). CDR3 length: 13 amino acids. V lost 3 bases and J lost 3; bases outside the gene matches: 3. CDR3 amino acids: CAWRRELTDTQYF. The CDR3 DNA reads as TGTGCCTGGAGGCGGGAGTTGACAGATACGCAGTATTTT.

This clone was picked up a small number of times. V usage is TRBV9 and J usage is TRBJ2-7, with a possible D match to TRBD1 (8 bases). Between the trimmed V and J ends, which lost 4 bases and 2 bases, there was a span of 16 bases. CDR1 is SGDLS and CDR2 is YYNGEE in the germline V gene. The CDR3 contains 15 residues. The CDR3 here is CASSPSGTGTYEQYF. CDR3 nucleotides: TGTGCCAGCAGCCCAAGCGGGACAGGAACCTACGAGCAGTACTTC.

The rearrangement uses TRBV4-2 and TRBJ1-2; D is uncertain. The CDR3 is made up of 15 amino acids. The V gene's germline CDR1 is LGHNA and CDR2 YNFKEQ. V was clipped by 5 bases and J by 6 bases, with 19 bases between them. The CDR3 is CASSFTPGEGDGYTF. CDR3 nucleotides: TGTGCCAGCAGCTTCACCCCGGGCGAGGGCGATGGCTACACCTTC.

The rearrangement uses TRBV20-1 and TRBJ2-7; D possibly corresponds to TRBD2 (5 bases). V was clipped by 3 bases and J by 7 bases, with 7 bases between them. The CDR3 sequence is 10 residues long. Germline V gene data show CDR1 as DFQATT and CDR2 as SNEGSKA (reference sequence). In DNA form, the CDR3 reads TGCAGTGCTAGTAAGCGGGAGCAGTACTTC. Translation gives CSASKREQYF.

This clone was detected only a few times. The chain is built from TRBV27 and TRBJ2-2, with TRBD1 matching 8 bases. The CDR3 loop spans 15 amino acids. From germline, CDR1 is MNHEY and CDR2 SMNVEV (reference sequence). V gave up 8 bases and J gave up 6 bases; unmatched junction bases: 11. CDR3 sequence: CASSPMAGGSGELFF. The CDR3 bases are TGTGCCAGCTCCCCAATGGCAGGGGGCTCCGGGGAGCTGTTTTTT.

The gene calls are TRBV10-3 and TRBJ2-6; 7 bases agree with TRBD2. This CDR3 is built from 15 residues. After removal of 6 bases from V and 2 bases from J, the junction contained 4 bases not matched to a gene. The germline gives CDR1 ENHRY, CDR2 SYGVKD. Here the CDR3 DNA reads TGTGCCATCAGGGGAGGGGTAACTGGGGCCAACGTCCTGACTTTC. It specifies CAIRGGVTGANVLTF.

The chain joins TRBV29-1 to TRBJ1-4, with a possible D match to TRBD1 (6 bases). The germline gives CDR1 SQVTM, CDR2 ANQGSEA. This CDR3 contains 15 residues. V was trimmed by 7 bases and J by 3 bases, leaving 18 bases between them. The CDR3 DNA follows: TGCAGCGCACGCGGACAGCCGACGGCTAATGAAAAACTGTTTTTT. This encodes CSARGQPTANEKLFF.

The chain recombines TRBV27 with TRBJ1-3; maybe TRBD1 (5 bases). There are 11 residues in the CDR3. Germline-derived CDR1 and CDR2 are MNHEY and SMNVEV (reference sequence). V dropped 4 bases and J dropped 11 bases, with 9 bases sitting between them. The CDR3 DNA reads TGTGCCAGCAGTTCAGGGCTTTCCATATATTTT. This codes for CASSSGLSIYF.

This clone turned up a few times. This rearrangement joins TRBV5-1 to TRBJ2-7; D uncertain. The ends were cut back, 0 bases at V and 9 bases at J, with 13 bases in the middle. The CDR3 contains 13 residues. From germline, CDR1 is SGHRS and CDR2 YFSETQ. The CDR3 bases are TGCGCCAGCAGCTTGGGCACCCAAGGCGGGCAGTACTTC. Encoded protein: CASSLGTQGGQYF. Looking up the rest from reference TRBV5-1 and TRBJ2-7 gives the full variable domain: KAGVTQTPRYLIKTRGQQVTLSCSPISGHRSVSWYQQTPGQGLQFLFEYFSETQRNKGNFPGRFSGRQFSNSRSEMNVSTLELGDSALYLCASSLGTQGGQYFGPGTRLTVT.

V usage is TRBV29-1 and J usage is TRBJ2-5; possibly TRBD2 for D (6 bases). Germline V gives CDR1 SQVTM, CDR2 ANQGSEA. Deletions cut 0 bases from V and 5 bases from J, with 16 bases between. This CDR3 is 15 amino acids long. The DNA of the CDR3 is TGCAGCGTTGAAGAAGGTCGGGGGATTGAGGAGACCCAGTACTTC. Its protein product is CSVEEGRGIEETQYF.

This clone was counted a few times. CDR3 nucleotide sequence: TGTGCCAGCAGCTTATTGGCGGGAGGGCCGAACACCGGGGAGCTGTTTTTT. Translated, it gives CASSLLAGGPNTGELFF. V gene TRBV7-3 combines with J gene TRBJ2-2, with 9 positions matching TRBD2. Germline CDR1 is SGHTA and CDR2 is FQGTGA. Trimming cost V 2 bases and J 0 bases; bases outside gene matches: 4. CDR3 size: 17 residues. The full variable domain, its missing parts supplied by reference TRBV7-3 and TRBJ2-2, is GAGVSQTPSNKVTEKGKYVELRCDPISGHTALYWYRQSLGQGPEFLIYFQGTGAADDSGLPNDRFFAVRPEGSVSTLKIQRTERGDSAVYLCASSLLAGGPNTGELFFGEGSRLTVL.

This clone occurred a few times. The V and J genes are TRBV29-1 and TRBJ1-2; unclear D gene. The CDR3 is 13 residues long. Trimming shortened V by 6 bases and J by 4 bases, and 15 bases separated the two germline ends. Germline V gene sequence: CDR1 SQVTM, CDR2 ANQGSEA. DNA of the CDR3: TGCAGCGTAGCCCGAGAGGCCGGCTATGGCTACACCTTC. Translation: CSVAREAGYGYTF.